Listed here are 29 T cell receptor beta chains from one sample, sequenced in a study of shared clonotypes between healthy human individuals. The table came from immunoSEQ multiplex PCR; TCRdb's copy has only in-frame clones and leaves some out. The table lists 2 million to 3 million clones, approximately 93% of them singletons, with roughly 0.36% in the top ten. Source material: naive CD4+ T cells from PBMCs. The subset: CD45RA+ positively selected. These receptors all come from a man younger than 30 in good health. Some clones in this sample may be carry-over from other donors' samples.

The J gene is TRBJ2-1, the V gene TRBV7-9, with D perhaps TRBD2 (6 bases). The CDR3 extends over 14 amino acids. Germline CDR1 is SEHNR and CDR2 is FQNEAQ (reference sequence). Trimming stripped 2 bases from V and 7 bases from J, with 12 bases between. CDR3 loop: CASSLSGGRNEQFF. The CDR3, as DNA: TGTGCCAGCAGCTTATCTGGGGGGAGGAATGAGCAGTTCTTC.

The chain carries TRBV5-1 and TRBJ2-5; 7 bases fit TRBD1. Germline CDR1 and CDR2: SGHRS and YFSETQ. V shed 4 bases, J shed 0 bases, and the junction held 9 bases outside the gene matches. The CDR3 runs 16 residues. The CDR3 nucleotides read TGCGCCAGCAGCGTTACAGGGGCCCCGTACCAAGAGACCCAGTACTTC. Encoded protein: CASSVTGAPYQETQYF.

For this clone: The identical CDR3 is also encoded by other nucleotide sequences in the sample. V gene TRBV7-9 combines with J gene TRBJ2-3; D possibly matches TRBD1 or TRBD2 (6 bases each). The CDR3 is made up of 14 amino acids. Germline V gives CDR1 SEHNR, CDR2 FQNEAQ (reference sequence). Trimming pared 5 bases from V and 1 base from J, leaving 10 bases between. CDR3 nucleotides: TGTGCCAGCAGCCCGAGGGGGGGCACAGATACGCAGTATTTT. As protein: CASSPRGGTDTQYF.

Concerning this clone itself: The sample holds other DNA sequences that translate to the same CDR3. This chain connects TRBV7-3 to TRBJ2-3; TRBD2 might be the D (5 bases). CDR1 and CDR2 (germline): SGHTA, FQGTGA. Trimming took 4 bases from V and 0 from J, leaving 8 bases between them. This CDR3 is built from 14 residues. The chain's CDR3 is CASSSGVSTDTQYF. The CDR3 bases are TGTGCCAGCAGCTCCGGGGTGAGCACAGATACGCAGTATTTT.

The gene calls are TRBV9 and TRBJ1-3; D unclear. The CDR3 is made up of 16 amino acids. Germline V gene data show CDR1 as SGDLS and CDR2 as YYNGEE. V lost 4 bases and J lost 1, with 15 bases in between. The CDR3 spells CASSILPGESGNTIYF. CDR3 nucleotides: TGTGCCAGCAGCATCCTACCCGGGGAATCTGGAAACACCATATATTTT. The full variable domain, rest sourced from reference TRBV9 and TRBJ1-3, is DSGVTQTPKHLITATGQRVTLRCSPRSGDLSVYWYQQSLDQGLQFLIQYYNGEERAKGNILERFSAQQFPDLHSELNLSSLELGDSALYFCASSILPGESGNTIYFGEGSWLTVV.

CDR3 bases: TGTGCCAGCAGCCAGGACGGTAACTATGGCTACACCTTC. This translates into CASSQDGNYGYTF. This chain links TRBV6-1 with TRBJ1-2; D is uncertain. CDR1 MNHNS and CDR2 SASEGT come from the germline V gene. V was pared by 6 bases and J by 1 base, with 9 bases between. CDR3 size: 13 residues.

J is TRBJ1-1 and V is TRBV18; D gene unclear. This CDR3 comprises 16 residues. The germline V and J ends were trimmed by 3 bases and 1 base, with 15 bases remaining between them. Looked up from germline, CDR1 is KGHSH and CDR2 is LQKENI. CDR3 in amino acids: CASSPRIGRENTEAFF. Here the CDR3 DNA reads TGTGCCAGCTCACCGCGGATAGGCAGAGAGAACACTGAAGCTTTCTTT.

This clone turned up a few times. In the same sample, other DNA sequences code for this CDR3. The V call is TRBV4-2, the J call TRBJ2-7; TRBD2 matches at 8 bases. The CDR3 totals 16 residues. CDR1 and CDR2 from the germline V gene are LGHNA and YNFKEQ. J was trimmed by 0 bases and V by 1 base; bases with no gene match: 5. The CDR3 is CASSQVVAGSSYEQYF. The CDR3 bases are TGTGCCAGCAGCCAAGTTGTAGCGGGGAGCTCCTACGAGCAGTACTTC.

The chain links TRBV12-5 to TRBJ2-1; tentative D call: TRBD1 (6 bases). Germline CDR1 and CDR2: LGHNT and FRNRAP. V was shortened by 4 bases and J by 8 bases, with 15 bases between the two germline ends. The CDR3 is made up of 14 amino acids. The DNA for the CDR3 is TGTGCTAGTGGTTCGACAGGTCTCCACGATGAGCAGTTCTTC. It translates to CASGSTGLHDEQFF. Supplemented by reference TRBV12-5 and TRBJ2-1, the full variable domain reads DARVTQTPRHKVTEMGQEVTMRCQPILGHNTVFWYRQTMMQGLELLAYFRNRAPLDDSGMPKDRFSAEMPDATLATLKIQPSEPRDSAVYFCASGSTGLHDEQFFGPGTRLTVL.

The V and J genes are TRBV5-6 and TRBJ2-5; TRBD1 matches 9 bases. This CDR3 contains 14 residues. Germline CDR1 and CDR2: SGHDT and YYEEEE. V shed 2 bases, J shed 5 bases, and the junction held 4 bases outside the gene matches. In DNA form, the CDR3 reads TGTGCCAGCAGCTTTGGACAGGGGCGGGAGACCCAGTACTTC. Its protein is CASSFGQGRETQYF.

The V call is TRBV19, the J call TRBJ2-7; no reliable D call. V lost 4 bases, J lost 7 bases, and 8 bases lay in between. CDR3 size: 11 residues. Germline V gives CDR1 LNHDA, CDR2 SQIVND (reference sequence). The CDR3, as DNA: TGTGCCAGTAGTAGGGGTAGTGAGCAGTACTTC. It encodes CASSRGSEQYF.

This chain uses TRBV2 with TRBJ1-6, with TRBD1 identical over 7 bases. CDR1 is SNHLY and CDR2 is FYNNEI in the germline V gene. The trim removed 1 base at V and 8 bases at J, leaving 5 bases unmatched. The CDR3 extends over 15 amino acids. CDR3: CASSEESGGYSPLHF. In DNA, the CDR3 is TGTGCCAGCAGTGAAGAGTCAGGGGGGTATTCACCCCTCCACTTT.

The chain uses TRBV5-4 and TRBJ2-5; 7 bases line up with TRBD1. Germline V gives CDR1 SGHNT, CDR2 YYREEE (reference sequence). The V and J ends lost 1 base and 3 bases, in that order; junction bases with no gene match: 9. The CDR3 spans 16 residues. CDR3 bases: TGTGCCAGCAGCTTGCGTGTAGGACAGGAGAAAGAGACCCAGTACTTC. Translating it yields CASSLRVGQEKETQYF. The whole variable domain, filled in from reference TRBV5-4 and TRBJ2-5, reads ETGVTQSPTHLIKTRGQQVTLRCSSQSGHNTVSWYQQALGQGPQFIFQYYREEENGRGNFPPRFSGLQFPNYSSELNVNALELDDSALYLCASSLRVGQEKETQYFGPGTRLLVL.

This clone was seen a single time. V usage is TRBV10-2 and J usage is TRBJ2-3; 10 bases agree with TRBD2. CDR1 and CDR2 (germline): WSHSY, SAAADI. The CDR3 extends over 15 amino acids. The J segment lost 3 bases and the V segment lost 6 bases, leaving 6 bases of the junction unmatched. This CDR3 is CASRGASGRTDTQYF. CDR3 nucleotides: TGCGCCAGCAGAGGGGCTAGCGGGAGAACAGATACGCAGTATTTT.

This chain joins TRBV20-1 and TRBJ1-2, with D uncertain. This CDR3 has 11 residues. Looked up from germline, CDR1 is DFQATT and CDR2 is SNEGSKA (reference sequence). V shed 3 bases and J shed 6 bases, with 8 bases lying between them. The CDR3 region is CSASAGNGYTF. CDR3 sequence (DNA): TGCAGTGCTAGTGCAGGAAATGGCTACACCTTC.

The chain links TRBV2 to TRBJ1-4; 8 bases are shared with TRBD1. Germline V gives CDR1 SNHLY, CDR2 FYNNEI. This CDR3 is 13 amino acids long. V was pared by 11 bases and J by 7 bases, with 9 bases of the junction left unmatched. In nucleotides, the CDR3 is TGTGCCGGCCAGGGACAGGAGAGTGAAAAACTGTTTTTT. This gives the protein CAGQGQESEKLFF.

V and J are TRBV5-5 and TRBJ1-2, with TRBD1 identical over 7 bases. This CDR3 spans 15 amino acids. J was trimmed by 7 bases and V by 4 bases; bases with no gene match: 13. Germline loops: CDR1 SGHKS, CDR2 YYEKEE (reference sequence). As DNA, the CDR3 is TGTGCCAGCAGCCAAATTGACAGGGCGTTGGGTGGCTACACCTTC. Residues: CASSQIDRALGGYTF.

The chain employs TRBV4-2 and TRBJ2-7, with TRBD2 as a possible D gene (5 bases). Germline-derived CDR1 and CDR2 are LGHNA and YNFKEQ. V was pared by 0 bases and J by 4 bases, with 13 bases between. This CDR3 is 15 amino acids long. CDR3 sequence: CASSQDSGGRYEQYF. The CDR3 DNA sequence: TGTGCCAGCAGCCAAGACAGCGGAGGAAGGTACGAGCAGTACTTC.

CDR3 sequence reads: CASSLGRGTSYEQYF. The CDR3, as DNA: TGTGCCAGCAGCTTAGGCAGGGGGACATCCTACGAGCAGTACTTC. The genes are TRBV7-2 and TRBJ2-7; 7 bases match TRBD1. Losses at the gene ends were 1 base for V and 1 base for J; bases not matched to a gene: 4. The CDR3 covers 15 residues. Germline CDR1 is SGHTA and CDR2 is FQGNSA.

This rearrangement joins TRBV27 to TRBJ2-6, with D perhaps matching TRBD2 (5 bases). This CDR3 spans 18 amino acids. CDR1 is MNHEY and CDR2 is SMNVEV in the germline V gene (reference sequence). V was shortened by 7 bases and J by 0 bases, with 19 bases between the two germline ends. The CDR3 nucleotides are TGTGCCAGCAAGAGGGCAGACACCCTGATCTCTGGGGCCAACGTCCTGACTTTC. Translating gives CASKRADTLISGANVLTF. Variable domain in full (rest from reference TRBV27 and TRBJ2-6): EAQVTQNPRYLITVTGKKLTVTCSQNMNHEYMSWYRQDPGLGLRQIYYSMNVEVTDKGDVPEGYKVSRKEKRNFPLILESPSPNQTSLYFCASKRADTLISGANVLTFGAGSRLTVL.

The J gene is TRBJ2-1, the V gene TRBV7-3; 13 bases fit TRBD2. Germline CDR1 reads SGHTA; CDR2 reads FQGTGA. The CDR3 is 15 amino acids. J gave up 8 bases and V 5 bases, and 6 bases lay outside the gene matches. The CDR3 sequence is CASSPGLAGVDEQFF. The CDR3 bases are TGTGCCAGCAGCCCCGGACTAGCGGGAGTGGATGAGCAGTTCTTC.

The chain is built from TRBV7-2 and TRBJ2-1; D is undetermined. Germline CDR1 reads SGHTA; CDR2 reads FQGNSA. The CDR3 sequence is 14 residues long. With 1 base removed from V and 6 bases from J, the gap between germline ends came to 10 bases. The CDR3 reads CASSLDYSPNEQFF. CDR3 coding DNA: TGTGCCAGCAGCTTAGATTACAGTCCCAATGAGCAGTTCTTC.

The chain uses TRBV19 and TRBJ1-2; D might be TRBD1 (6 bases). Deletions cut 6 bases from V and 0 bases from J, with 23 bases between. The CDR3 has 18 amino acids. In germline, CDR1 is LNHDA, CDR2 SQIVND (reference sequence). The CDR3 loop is CASSYVGQGRYTNYGYTF. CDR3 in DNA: TGTGCCAGTAGCTACGTGGGGCAGGGGCGATACACTAACTATGGCTACACCTTC. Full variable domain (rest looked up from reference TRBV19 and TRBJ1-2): DGGITQSPKYLFRKEGQNVTLSCEQNLNHDAMYWYRQDPGQGLRLIYYSQIVNDFQKGDIAEGYSVSREKKESFPLTVTSAQKNPTAFYLCASSYVGQGRYTNYGYTFGSGTRLTVV.

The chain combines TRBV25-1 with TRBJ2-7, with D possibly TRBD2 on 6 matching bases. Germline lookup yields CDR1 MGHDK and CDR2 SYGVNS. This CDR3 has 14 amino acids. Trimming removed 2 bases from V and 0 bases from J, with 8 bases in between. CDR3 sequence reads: CASSEQRASYEQYF. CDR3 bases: TGTGCCAGCAGTGAACAGCGGGCCTCCTACGAGCAGTACTTC.

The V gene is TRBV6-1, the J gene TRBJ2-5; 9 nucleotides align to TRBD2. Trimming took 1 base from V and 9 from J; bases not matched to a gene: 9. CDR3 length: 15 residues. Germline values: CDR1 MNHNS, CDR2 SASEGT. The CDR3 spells CASSEGTSVGGAQYF. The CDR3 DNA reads TGTGCCAGCAGTGAAGGGACTAGCGTGGGGGGGGCCCAGTACTTC.

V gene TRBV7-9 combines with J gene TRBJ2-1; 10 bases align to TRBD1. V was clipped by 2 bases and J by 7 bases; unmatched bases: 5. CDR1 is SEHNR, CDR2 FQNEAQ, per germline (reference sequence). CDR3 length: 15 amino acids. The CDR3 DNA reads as TGTGCCAGCAGCTTATGGACAGGGGGACTTAATGAGCAGTTCTTC. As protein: CASSLWTGGLNEQFF.

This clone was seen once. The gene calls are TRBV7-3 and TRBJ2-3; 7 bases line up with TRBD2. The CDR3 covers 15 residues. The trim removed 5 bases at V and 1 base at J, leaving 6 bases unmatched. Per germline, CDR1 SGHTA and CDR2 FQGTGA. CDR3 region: CASSAPSGGTDTQYF. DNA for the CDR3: TGTGCCAGCAGCGCCCCTAGCGGAGGCACAGATACGCAGTATTTT.

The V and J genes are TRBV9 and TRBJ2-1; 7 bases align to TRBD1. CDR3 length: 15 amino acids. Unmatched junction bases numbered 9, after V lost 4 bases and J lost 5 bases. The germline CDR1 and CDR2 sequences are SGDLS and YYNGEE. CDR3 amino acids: CASSPVGTENNEQFF. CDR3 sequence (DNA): TGTGCCAGCAGCCCAGTGGGGACAGAAAACAATGAGCAGTTCTTC.

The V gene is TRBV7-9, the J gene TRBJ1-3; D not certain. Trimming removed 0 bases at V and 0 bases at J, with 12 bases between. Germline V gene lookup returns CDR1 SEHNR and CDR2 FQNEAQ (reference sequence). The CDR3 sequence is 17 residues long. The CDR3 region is CASSLAERPLSGNTIYF. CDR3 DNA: TGTGCCAGCAGCTTAGCCGAGAGGCCGCTCTCTGGAAACACCATATATTTT.